The rows below give T cell receptor beta chains drawn from one sample of a study of T cell responses to AZD1222 COVID-19 vaccine. Here immunoSEQ multiplex PCR was the method, and the copy in TCRdb shows in-frame clones only, minus some. The table includes about 140,000 clones, just under 95% detected once. Here the sequenced sample was peripheral blood, taken on day 0 of AZD1222 vaccination. Every receptor here comes from an adult in good health. CDR3s include the opening cysteine and the closing phenylalanine or tryptophan. A D gene is named only where the DNA matches it firmly. Rows give clone size only sometimes, using once, few, many, or a class for an expanded clone.

V gene: TRBV10-3
clone size: .
D gene: .
J gene: TRBJ2-3
CDR3 DNA: TGTGCCATCAGTACAGGATCTGGCACAGATACGCAGTATTTT
CDR3 protein: CAISTGSGTDTQYF

V gene: TRBV19
clone size: .
D gene: .
J gene: TRBJ2-2
CDR3 DNA: TGTGCCAGTAGTAGACCGGCCCGGGACACCGGGGAGCTGTTTTTT
CDR3 protein: CASSRPARDTGELFF

V gene: TRBV28
clone size: .
D gene: TRBD1
J gene: TRBJ1-1
CDR3 DNA: TGTGCCAGCAGTTTATCAAATTGGGGACAGCGCACGGATACTGAAGCTTTCTTT
CDR3 protein: CASSLSNWGQRTDTEAFF

V gene: TRBV24-1
clone size: .
D gene: .
J gene: TRBJ2-1
CDR3 DNA: TGTGCCACCAGTGACGTCCCAGGCCTGGGTCCATATGGCGAGCAGTTCTTC
CDR3 protein: CATSDVPGLGPYGEQFF

V gene: TRBV4-1
clone size: .
D gene: TRBD1
J gene: TRBJ1-3
CDR3 DNA: TGCGCCAGCAGCCGAGCGACAGGGCTTGGAAACACCATATATTTT
CDR3 protein: CASSRATGLGNTIYF

V gene: TRBV12-3/TRBV12-4
clone size: .
D gene: .
J gene: TRBJ1-6
CDR3 DNA: TGTGCCAGCAGTTGGGGGAACGATCCCCTCCACTTT
CDR3 protein: CASSWGNDPLHF

V gene: TRBV28
clone size: .
D gene: TRBD1
J gene: TRBJ1-1
CDR3 DNA: TGTGCCAGCATCTACAGGGGACCCGGACCTGAAGCTTTCTTT
CDR3 protein: CASIYRGPGPEAFF

V gene: TRBV20-1
clone size: .
D gene: .
J gene: TRBJ2-3
CDR3 DNA: TGCAGTGCTAGTTTCAGGGCCCAGTATTTT
CDR3 protein: CSASFRAQYF

V gene: TRBV5-4
clone size: .
D gene: TRBD1
J gene: TRBJ2-5
CDR3 DNA: TGTGCCAGCAGCTCCGGGACAGAACAAGAGACCCAGTACTTC
CDR3 protein: CASSSGTEQETQYF

V gene: TRBV13
clone size: once
D gene: .
J gene: TRBJ2-1
CDR3 DNA: TGTGCCAGCAGCTTGCGGGGACTGCTTTTCAATGAGCAGTTCTTC
CDR3 protein: CASSLRGLLFNEQFF

V gene: TRBV18
clone size: .
D gene: TRBD1
J gene: TRBJ2-7
CDR3 DNA: TGTGCCAGCTCAACTTTCAGGGGGCCCTACGAGCAGTACTTC
CDR3 protein: CASSTFRGPYEQYF

V gene: TRBV6-5
clone size: .
D gene: .
J gene: TRBJ2-1
CDR3 DNA: TGTGCCAGCAGGGGATTTAGCTCCTACAATGAGCAGTTCTTC
CDR3 protein: CASRGFSSYNEQFF

V gene: TRBV6-5
clone size: .
D gene: .
J gene: TRBJ1-2
CDR3 DNA: TGTGCCAGCAGTTACTCGGGAACAGGGAGCTGGCATGGCTACACCTTC
CDR3 protein: CASSYSGTGSWHGYTF

V gene: TRBV20-1
clone size: .
D gene: TRBD2
J gene: TRBJ2-1
CDR3 DNA: TGCAGTGCTAGCGGGGGGGTCGAGTTCTTC
CDR3 protein: CSASGGVEFF

V gene: TRBV18
clone size: .
D gene: .
J gene: TRBJ1-4
CDR3 DNA: TGTGCCAGCTCACCGAGAGGAACTAATGAAAAACTGTTTTTT
CDR3 protein: CASSPRGTNEKLFF

V gene: TRBV27
clone size: .
D gene: .
J gene: TRBJ2-7
CDR3 DNA: TGTGCCAGCAGTTTAGAGGACAGATCCTACGAGCAGTACTTC
CDR3 protein: CASSLEDRSYEQYF

V gene: TRBV29-1
clone size: .
D gene: .
J gene: TRBJ1-2
CDR3 DNA: TGCAGCGTTGCCTCGGGGCACGGCTATGGCTACACCTTC
CDR3 protein: CSVASGHGYGYTF

V gene: TRBV19
clone size: .
D gene: TRBD1
J gene: TRBJ1-5
CDR3 DNA: TGTGCCAGGGGGGACAGGCCCGTTAATAGCAATCAGCCCCAGCATTTT
CDR3 protein: CARGDRPVNSNQPQHF

V gene: TRBV2
clone size: .
D gene: .
J gene: TRBJ2-1
CDR3 DNA: TGTGCCAGCTCTACTGGGACGTTTTCGAAGACTCGATACAATGAGCAGTTCTTC
CDR3 protein: CASSTGTFSKTRYNEQFF

V gene: TRBV2
clone size: .
D gene: .
J gene: TRBJ1-1
CDR3 DNA: TGTGCCATTCAAAAGTTGAACACTGAAGCTTTCTTT
CDR3 protein: CAIQKLNTEAFF

V gene: TRBV27
clone size: .
D gene: TRBD2
J gene: TRBJ2-3
CDR3 DNA: TGTGCCAGCAGTAGAGTTAGCGGGAGAGGTAGCTCAGATACGCAGTATTTT
CDR3 protein: CASSRVSGRGSSDTQYF

V gene: TRBV28
clone size: .
D gene: .
J gene: TRBJ1-5
CDR3 DNA: TGTGCCAGCAGACTCCTGGGACATCAGCCCCAGCATTTT
CDR3 protein: CASRLLGHQPQHF

V gene: TRBV28
clone size: few
D gene: TRBD2
J gene: TRBJ2-7
CDR3 DNA: TGTGCCAGCAGAGGGACTAGCGGGGACTACGAGCAGTACTTC
CDR3 protein: CASRGTSGDYEQYF

V gene: TRBV19
clone size: once
D gene: TRBD1
J gene: TRBJ1-2
CDR3 DNA: TGTGCCAGTAGTATAGCAGGGACAGTCTCCTCATACTATGGCTACACCTTC
CDR3 protein: CASSIAGTVSSYYGYTF

V gene: TRBV18
clone size: .
D gene: .
J gene: TRBJ2-3
CDR3 DNA: TGTGCCAGCTCACCCGACGGGACCTCGGTGACAGATACGCAGTATTTT
CDR3 protein: CASSPDGTSVTDTQYF

V gene: TRBV7-2
clone size: .
D gene: TRBD1
J gene: TRBJ1-2
CDR3 DNA: TGTGCCAGCAGCTCCGACAGGGGCTATGGCTACACCTTC
CDR3 protein: CASSSDRGYGYTF

V gene: TRBV30
clone size: .
D gene: .
J gene: TRBJ2-2
CDR3 DNA: TGTGCCTGGAGCCCGGGGGATAGCTGGGGCGTCGGGGAGCTGTTTTTT
CDR3 protein: CAWSPGDSWGVGELFF

V gene: TRBV14
clone size: .
D gene: .
J gene: TRBJ1-1
CDR3 DNA: TGTGCCAGCAGCCAAGAATACGGGTACACTGAAGCTTTCTTT
CDR3 protein: CASSQEYGYTEAFF

V gene: TRBV12-1
clone size: once
D gene: .
J gene: TRBJ1-5
CDR3 DNA: TGTGCCAGCAGCTTTGCGGGACAGGCCGACCATCTAAGTAGACCCCAGCATTTT
CDR3 protein: CASSFAGQADHLSRPQHF

V gene: TRBV6-5
clone size: .
D gene: .
J gene: TRBJ1-4
CDR3 DNA: TGTGCCAGCAGCTGGGGGAGTAATGAAAAACTGTTTTTT
CDR3 protein: CASSWGSNEKLFF

V gene: TRBV10-2
clone size: .
D gene: .
J gene: TRBJ2-2
CDR3 DNA: TGCGCCAGCAGTGATCTCCGGGAGCTGTTTTTT
CDR3 protein: CASSDLRELFF

V gene: TRBV9
clone size: .
D gene: TRBD2
J gene: TRBJ2-7
CDR3 DNA: TGTGCCAGCAGCGTAGGGACTAGCCCCTACGAGCAGTACTTC
CDR3 protein: CASSVGTSPYEQYF

V gene: TRBV19
clone size: .
D gene: .
J gene: TRBJ2-7
CDR3 DNA: TGTGCCAGCACCGGCCGGGGCTACGAGCAGTACTTC
CDR3 protein: CASTGRGYEQYF

V gene: TRBV6-1
clone size: .
D gene: TRBD2
J gene: TRBJ2-3
CDR3 DNA: TGTGCCAGCAGTGAAGCCGGGGGGGCAGATACGCAGTATTTT
CDR3 protein: CASSEAGGADTQYF

V gene: TRBV6-6
clone size: .
D gene: TRBD1
J gene: TRBJ1-2
CDR3 DNA: TGTGCCAGCAGTTACGCACAGGGGAGTGGCTACACCTTC
CDR3 protein: CASSYAQGSGYTF

V gene: TRBV5-1
clone size: .
D gene: .
J gene: TRBJ2-3
CDR3 DNA: TGCGCCAGCAGCTTGTATGACAGCACAGATACGCAGTATTTT
CDR3 protein: CASSLYDSTDTQYF

V gene: TRBV24-1
clone size: .
D gene: .
J gene: TRBJ2-1
CDR3 DNA: TGTGCCACCAGTGATTTAGGACAGAGAAACAATGAGCAGTTCTTC
CDR3 protein: CATSDLGQRNNEQFF

V gene: TRBV28
clone size: .
D gene: .
J gene: TRBJ2-7
CDR3 DNA: TGTGCCAGCAGTTTTTTTGGGTCCTCCTACGAGCAGTACTTC
CDR3 protein: CASSFFGSSYEQYF

V gene: TRBV19
clone size: .
D gene: TRBD1
J gene: TRBJ2-7
CDR3 DNA: TGTGCCAGTAGTCCCGGGACAGGCAGATACAGCTCCTACGAGCAGTACTTC
CDR3 protein: CASSPGTGRYSSYEQYF

V gene: TRBV11-2
clone size: .
D gene: .
J gene: TRBJ1-1
CDR3 DNA: TGTGCCAGCAGCCTGGAAACAGGAAATGAAGCTTTCTTT
CDR3 protein: CASSLETGNEAFF

V gene: TRBV5-1
clone size: .
D gene: .
J gene: TRBJ1-4
CDR3 DNA: TGCGCCAGCAGCCCAGGGAGTGTGGCTTGGGAAAAACTGTTTTTT
CDR3 protein: CASSPGSVAWEKLFF

V gene: TRBV5-1
clone size: .
D gene: .
J gene: TRBJ1-6
CDR3 DNA: TGCGCCAGCAGCTTTATTGCAGGGAACGGTTCACCCCTCCACTTT
CDR3 protein: CASSFIAGNGSPLHF

V gene: TRBV19
clone size: .
D gene: .
J gene: TRBJ2-5
CDR3 DNA: TGTGCCAGTAGTATACCCCTCGGAGAGACCCAGTACTTC
CDR3 protein: CASSIPLGETQYF

V gene: TRBV10-3
clone size: .
D gene: TRBD1
J gene: TRBJ1-2
CDR3 DNA: TGTGCCATCAGTGAGACAATCAGTTTAGACAGGGGACATGGCTACACCTTC
CDR3 protein: CAISETISLDRGHGYTF

V gene: TRBV25-1
clone size: once
D gene: TRBD1
J gene: TRBJ1-2
CDR3 DNA: TGTGCCAGCAGTAAGGGACAGGGTGATATGAGCTATGGCTACACCTTC
CDR3 protein: CASSKGQGDMSYGYTF

V gene: TRBV6-2/TRBV6-3
clone size: .
D gene: TRBD1
J gene: TRBJ1-5
CDR3 DNA: TGTGCCAGCAGTTACCCACAGGGGGCCGTCAATCAGCCCCAGCATTTT
CDR3 protein: CASSYPQGAVNQPQHF

V gene: TRBV6-1
clone size: .
D gene: .
J gene: TRBJ1-1
CDR3 DNA: TGTGCCAGCAGTGAATTCAGGGAATGGTCGAACACTGAAGCTTTCTTT
CDR3 protein: CASSEFREWSNTEAFF

V gene: TRBV24-1
clone size: .
D gene: TRBD2
J gene: TRBJ2-5
CDR3 DNA: TGTGCCACCAGTGATCATAGCGGGGGGGCGAAGGAGACCCAGTACTTC
CDR3 protein: CATSDHSGGAKETQYF

V gene: TRBV19
clone size: .
D gene: .
J gene: TRBJ1-1
CDR3 DNA: TGTGCCAGTAGTCTCCGGGTCGGGGGTACGGGGACTGAAGCTTTCTTT
CDR3 protein: CASSLRVGGTGTEAFF

V gene: TRBV5-5
clone size: .
D gene: TRBD1
J gene: TRBJ1-2
CDR3 DNA: TGTGCCAGCAGCGTACGGACAGGGGCCTATGGCTACACCTTC
CDR3 protein: CASSVRTGAYGYTF

V gene: TRBV4-1
clone size: .
D gene: TRBD2
J gene: TRBJ2-3
CDR3 DNA: TGCGCCAGCAGCCTCGTAGCGGGGGGGCAGGAGACGCAGTATTTT
CDR3 protein: CASSLVAGGQETQYF

V gene: TRBV11-3
clone size: .
D gene: .
J gene: TRBJ2-2
CDR3 DNA: TGTGCCAGCAGCCACGGGGGGCAGGGCACCGGGGAGCTGTTTTTT
CDR3 protein: CASSHGGQGTGELFF

V gene: TRBV18
clone size: .
D gene: .
J gene: TRBJ2-6
CDR3 DNA: TGTGCCAGCTCACCTTTTCAGGGGATCTCTGGGGCCAACGTCCTGACTTTC
CDR3 protein: CASSPFQGISGANVLTF

V gene: TRBV6-5
clone size: .
D gene: .
J gene: TRBJ2-5
CDR3 DNA: TGTGCCAGTGCCCTCGGGGCATCGTCCCAGTCCCAGTACTTC
CDR3 protein: CASALGASSQSQYF

V gene: TRBV7-9
clone size: .
D gene: .
J gene: TRBJ1-5
CDR3 DNA: TGTGCCAGCAGCTTAGAAGGCAGTTTAAGGCCCCAGCATTTT
CDR3 protein: CASSLEGSLRPQHF